This entry lists 29 T cell receptor beta chains sequenced from one sample in a study of regulatory T cells in long-lasting Graves disease. Specified time point: newly diagnosed GD, antithyroid drugs for less than 3 months. PBMC-derived RNA was used for the TCR library. In building TCR beta libraries, iRepertoire HTBI primers were used together with Arm-PCR of CDR3 regions. TCRdb itself ran the multiplex PCR reads through MiXCR, one entry per CDR3 protein. The sample includes roughly 500,000 distinct CDR3 sequences, 12% of them seen just once. The same sample was also studied in work on T cells in Graves' hyperthyroidism and ophthalmopathy.

Material: peripheral blood mononuclear cells (PBMCs), obtained at new diagnosis, from a patient treated with antithyroid drugs. These receptors were taken from a woman aged 25 to 39 with Graves disease.

Comment on this clonotype: Only one base separates this from a far larger clonotype, so it likely reflects a read error. This chain connects TRBV6-1 to TRBJ2-3; 10 positions agree with TRBD2. Germline V gene lookup returns CDR1 MNHNS and CDR2 SASEGT. The V segment lost 6 bases and the J segment 1 base; nucleotides outside the gene matches: 13. This CDR3 spans 18 amino acids. The CDR3 region has the DNA TGTGCCAGCAGCTTAGGAACGCCAGCGGGAGGGGGCACAGATACGCAGTATTTT. Amino acids: CASSLGTPAGGGTDTQYF.

This clonotype was recorded at least ten times. The gene calls are TRBV11-3 and TRBJ1-2, with D possibly being TRBD1 (6 bases). Germline V gives CDR1 SGHNT, CDR2 YENEEA. CDR3 length: 12 amino acids. The V end was cut by 4 bases, the J end by 8 bases, with 11 bases between. The CDR3, as DNA: TGTGCCAGCAGCTCAACAGGGTTAGGCTACACCTTC. Translation: CASSSTGLGYTF. The complete variable domain, with remaining parts taken from reference TRBV11-3 and TRBJ1-2, reads EAGVVQSPRYKIIEKKQPVAFWCNPISGHNTLYWYLQNLGQGPELLIRYENEEAVDDSQLPKDRFSAERLKGVDSTLKIQPAELGDSAVYLCASSSTGLGYTFGSGTRLTVV.

This clonotype appeared many times. The chain employs TRBV27 and TRBJ1-5; TRBD1 matches at 10 bases. V gave up 2 bases and J gave up 4 bases; unmatched junction bases: 8. CDR1 and CDR2 (germline): MNHEY, SMNVEV (reference sequence). The CDR3 runs 17 residues. CDR3 bases: TGTGCCAGCAGTTTACTATGGGACAGGGGACGAAATCAGCCCCAGCATTTT. It encodes CASSLLWDRGRNQPQHF.

This clonotype was observed at least ten times. The gene calls are TRBV24-1 and TRBJ2-2; either TRBD1 or TRBD2 may fit D (5 bases each). The CDR3 consists of 16 residues. Trimming shortened V by 5 bases and J by 3 bases, and 15 bases separated the two germline ends. The germline gives CDR1 KGHDR, CDR2 SFDVKD. CDR3 coding DNA: TGTGCCACCAGTGGGGGTCCCGGGGCGGACACCGGGGAGCTGTTTTTT. Its protein product is CATSGGPGADTGELFF.

This clonotype was seen many times. The V gene is TRBV29-1, the J gene TRBJ1-1; D gene uncertain. The CDR3 is 12 residues long. Germline V gene lookup returns CDR1 SQVTM and CDR2 ANQGSEA. V was pared by 3 bases and J by 3 bases, with 8 bases between. DNA of the CDR3: TGCAGCGTTGAGACGGGGTACACTGAAGCTTTCTTT. This sequence encodes CSVETGYTEAFF.

The CDR3: CASMLASGIGYEQYF. In nucleotides, the CDR3 is TGTGCCAGCATGCTCGCTAGCGGGATTGGATACGAGCAGTACTTC. The rearrangement joins TRBV2 to TRBJ2-7, with 9 bases identical to TRBD2. This CDR3 spans 15 amino acids. CDR1 is SNHLY, CDR2 FYNNEI, per germline. V shed 7 bases and J 4 bases; nucleotides not matched to a gene: 11.

This clonotype was seen a few times. The chain is built from TRBV3-1 and TRBJ2-2, with 12 bases matching TRBD2. J was trimmed by 3 bases and V by 1 base; bases with no gene match: 6. CDR1 is LGHDT, CDR2 YNNKEL, per germline (reference sequence). The CDR3 is made up of 18 amino acids. CDR3 sequence reads: CASSQGRLAGVDTGELFF. The DNA of the CDR3 is TGTGCCAGCAGCCAAGGTCGACTAGCGGGAGTTGACACCGGGGAGCTGTTTTTT.

The chain is built from TRBV2 and TRBJ2-3; 9 nucleotides match TRBD2. The ends lost 5 bases at V and 4 bases at J; junction bases unmatched: 7. Germline assignment: CDR1 SNHLY and CDR2 FYNNEI. The length of the CDR3 is 15 residues. The CDR3 nucleotides are TGTGCCAGCAGTCCCCATAGCGGGAGTGCAGATACGCAGTATTTT. It yields the protein CASSPHSGSADTQYF.

V gene TRBV20-1 combines with J gene TRBJ2-1; D not certain. The V end lost 1 base, the J end lost 5 bases, and 6 bases lay between the germline ends. CDR1 DFQATT and CDR2 SNEGSKA come from the germline V gene (reference sequence). This CDR3 has 12 residues. In nucleotides, the CDR3 is TGCAGTGCTAGAGTGGCCCACAATGAGCAGTTCTTC. This gives the protein CSARVAHNEQFF.

This clonotype was detected many times. The J gene is TRBJ1-2, the V gene TRBV13, with D tentatively TRBD1 (6 bases). Germline V CDR1 and CDR2: PRHDT, FYEKMQ (reference sequence). The CDR3 is 18 residues long. Trimming removed 6 bases at V and 4 bases at J, with 27 bases between. DNA for the CDR3: TGTGCCAGCAGTTACACGACGGGCCCGACAGGCGAAAGCTATGGCTACACCTTC. This encodes CASSYTTGPTGESYGYTF. Using reference TRBV13 and TRBJ1-2 for the parts outside the CDR3, the full variable domain is AAGVIQSPRHLIKEKRETATLKCYPIPRHDTVYWYQQGPGQDPQFLISFYEKMQSDKGSIPDRFSAQQFSDYHSELNMSSLELGDSALYFCASSYTTGPTGESYGYTFGSGTRLTVV.

This clonotype was counted ten times or more. The rearrangement uses TRBV5-1 and TRBJ2-5; 8 bases align to TRBD2. The CDR3 length is 16 residues. V was pared by 4 bases and J by 5 bases, with 13 bases of the junction left unmatched. The germline V gene has CDR1 SGHRS and CDR2 YFSETQ. Written as DNA, the CDR3 is TGCGCCAGCAGCCGATACCTAGCGGGCGTGGAGGAGACCCAGTACTTC. It is translated as CASSRYLAGVEETQYF.

The rearrangement uses TRBV20-1 and TRBJ1-1; D gene ambiguous. Germline CDR1 DFQATT, CDR2 SNEGSKA (reference sequence). This CDR3 is 11 amino acids long. Trimming cost V 8 bases and J 4 bases, with 11 bases left between them. The CDR3 reads CSPKLGTEAFF. Written as DNA, the CDR3 is TGCAGTCCTAAGTTGGGCACTGAAGCTTTCTTT.

At least ten counts were recorded for this clonotype. The chain has TRBV2 and TRBJ2-1, with 7 positions matching TRBD2. The trim removed 7 bases at V and 9 bases at J, leaving 15 bases unmatched. This CDR3 has 15 residues. Germline V gene data show CDR1 as SNHLY and CDR2 as FYNNEI. CDR3 sequence: CASIVNPGGWAEQFF. The CDR3 DNA follows: TGTGCCAGCATTGTGAACCCCGGGGGGTGGGCTGAGCAGTTCTTC.

The chain has TRBV28 and TRBJ1-3, with 8 bases lining up with TRBD1. The J segment lost 8 bases and the V segment lost 5 bases, leaving 8 bases of the junction unmatched. Germline V gene sequence: CDR1 MDHEN, CDR2 SYDVKM. The CDR3 runs 14 residues. The CDR3 sequence: CASSMGQEWDTIYF. The CDR3 nucleotides are TGTGCCAGCAGTATGGGACAGGAATGGGACACCATATATTTT. Full variable domain (rest looked up from reference TRBV28 and TRBJ1-3): DVKVTQSSRYLVKRTGEKVFLECVQDMDHENMFWYRQDPGLGLRLIYFSYDVKMKEKGDIPEGYSVSREKKERFSLILESASTNQTSMYLCASSMGQEWDTIYFGEGSWLTVV.

This clonotype was observed many times. The chain has TRBV2 and TRBJ1-6; D ambiguous. This CDR3 contains 16 residues. Germline V gene sequence: CDR1 SNHLY, CDR2 FYNNEI. V lost 5 bases to trimming and J lost 14 bases, with 25 bases between them. CDR3 in amino acids: CASSSSVGIFNSALHF. As DNA, the CDR3 is TGTGCCAGCAGTTCGTCGGTGGGGATTTTTAATTCGGCCCTCCACTTT.

With respect to this clonotype: A much larger clone sits a single nucleotide away, making a read error possible. The chain couples TRBV11-3 to TRBJ2-5, with D unresolved. V dropped 8 bases and J dropped 3 bases, with 25 bases sitting between them. Germline V gene lookup returns CDR1 SGHNT and CDR2 YENEEA. The length of the CDR3 is 17 residues. This chain's CDR3 is CASSPPRTILPEETQYF. In DNA, the CDR3 is TGTGCCAGCTCACCACCACGGACGATACTCCCGGAAGAGACCCAGTACTTC. Using reference TRBV11-3 and TRBJ2-5 for the parts outside the CDR3, the full variable domain is EAGVVQSPRYKIIEKKQPVAFWCNPISGHNTLYWYLQNLGQGPELLIRYENEEAVDDSQLPKDRFSAERLKGVDSTLKIQPAELGDSAVYLCASSPPRTILPEETQYFGPGTRLLVL.

Ten or more counts support this clonotype. The rearrangement links TRBV24-1 to TRBJ1-1, with unresolved D. This CDR3 spans 13 amino acids. Germline V gene lookup returns CDR1 KGHDR and CDR2 SFDVKD. Trimming pared 3 bases from V and 1 base from J, leaving 5 bases between. The CDR3 here is CATSDGRNTEAFF. The CDR3 DNA reads as TGTGCCACCAGTGATGGGCGGAACACTGAAGCTTTCTTT.

The rearrangement uses TRBV18 and TRBJ2-7; tentative D call: TRBD1 (5 bases). Trimming stripped 2 bases from V and 2 bases from J, with 22 bases between. CDR1 is KGHSH and CDR2 is LQKENI in the germline V gene. The CDR3 runs 18 residues. The CDR3 nucleotides read TGTGCCAGCTCACCATTGGGCAGGGCCCCCGATACGGCCTACGAGCAGTACTTC. Its translation: CASSPLGRAPDTAYEQYF.

This clonotype was seen many times. The chain employs TRBV27 and TRBJ1-5; D not resolved. Per germline, CDR1 MNHEY and CDR2 SMNVEV (reference sequence). The CDR3 is 15 amino acids. The V end was cut by 6 bases, the J end by 4 bases, with 16 bases between. CDR3 nucleotides: TGTGCCAGCAGCGAAAGGAACTTCCGAAATCAGCCCCAGCATTTT. It is translated as CASSERNFRNQPQHF.

J is TRBJ1-5 and V is TRBV19; the match to TRBD1 covers 8 bases. Germline assignment: CDR1 LNHDA and CDR2 SQIVND (reference sequence). With V trimmed by 7 bases and J by 7 bases, 12 bases remained unmatched. CDR3 length equals 15 residues. CDR3 sequence reads: CASTPADRASQPQHF. CDR3 in DNA: TGTGCCAGTACCCCGGCGGACAGGGCGAGCCAGCCCCAGCATTTT.

This clonotype was seen at least ten times. V usage is TRBV7-9 and J usage is TRBJ1-2, with 10 bases aligning to TRBD1. The ends lost 4 bases at V and 4 bases at J; junction bases unmatched: 6. Germline CDR1 reads SEHNR; CDR2 reads FQNEAQ (reference sequence). The CDR3 is made up of 15 amino acids. The CDR3 DNA reads as TGTGCCAGCAGCTCGACAGGGGGCGCGACCTATGGCTACACCTTC. Translated, it gives CASSSTGGATYGYTF.

This clonotype was picked up a small number of times. J is TRBJ1-6 and V is TRBV28, with a possible D match to TRBD1 (6 bases). This CDR3 is built from 14 residues. Germline CDR1 reads MDHEN; CDR2 reads SYDVKM. V lost 3 bases and J lost 14, with 17 bases in between. CDR3: CASSFSGAALALHF. CDR3 coding DNA: TGTGCCAGCAGTTTTTCAGGGGCCGCCTTGGCCCTCCACTTT.

About this clonotype itself: The junction departs from germline at one end; a sequencing error may be responsible. The chain recombines TRBV12-3 or TRBV12-4 with TRBJ2-4; D unclear. The CDR3 spans 10 residues. CDR3 protein: CAGSSRTQHF. The CDR3 DNA sequence: TGTGCCGGCAGTTCACGCACTCAGCACTTC.

On this clonotype: Because the CDR3 is missing its conserved closing phenylalanine or tryptophan, this is likely a read error. The genes are TRBV11-1 and TRBJ2-1; 8 nucleotides align to TRBD2. Trimming cost V 8 bases and J 6 bases; bases outside gene matches: 6. The CDR3 loop spans 13 amino acids. Germline loops: CDR1 SGHAT, CDR2 FQDESV (reference sequence). CDR3 residues: CASSPGLANEQFL. In nucleotides, the CDR3 is TGTGCCAGCTCACCCGGACTAGCCAATGAGCAGTTCCTC.

This clonotype was seen a few times. The gene calls are TRBV6-1 and TRBJ1-6; maybe TRBD1 (5 bases). CDR3 size: 15 residues. Looked up from germline, CDR1 is MNHNS and CDR2 is SASEGT. V shed 3 bases and J shed 11 bases, with 17 bases lying between them. The CDR3 protein is CASSDWTGTRAPLHF. The CDR3 DNA reads TGTGCCAGCAGTGACTGGACGGGGACCAGGGCACCCCTCCACTTT.

This clonotype was detected ten times or more. The genes are TRBV2 and TRBJ1-1, with a weak D call TRBD1 (5 bases). The V end lost 5 bases, the J end lost 1 base, and 29 bases lay between the germline ends. Germline V gene data show CDR1 as SNHLY and CDR2 as FYNNEI. The CDR3 sequence is 20 residues long. In nucleotides, the CDR3 is TGTGCCAGCAGTCACTTCCGGGACCGGACGTTAGGCATGGGGAACACTGAAGCTTTCTTT. As protein: CASSHFRDRTLGMGNTEAFF.

This clonotype showed up just a few times. The chain couples TRBV6-5 to TRBJ1-1; TRBD1 matches at 7 bases. Germline CDR1 reads MNHEY; CDR2 reads SVGAGI. This CDR3 is built from 15 residues. The trim removed 4 bases at V and 1 base at J, leaving 6 bases unmatched. CDR3 protein: CASSSGGSGNTEAFF. The CDR3 nucleotides read TGTGCCAGCAGTTCAGGGGGAAGTGGGAACACTGAAGCTTTCTTT.

This clonotype was counted between two and nine times. This may come from a read error, since a much larger clone is one base off. The conserved final phenylalanine or tryptophan is absent from the CDR3, which likely points to a read error. The chain employs TRBV5-5 and TRBJ1-1, with D perhaps matching TRBD1 (5 bases). The V end was cut by 2 bases, the J end by 4 bases, with 12 bases between. Germline CDR1 reads SGHKS; CDR2 reads YYEKEE (reference sequence). There are 14 residues in the CDR3. CDR3 sequence: CASSLNPGSTEAFL. The CDR3 DNA is TGTGCCAGCAGCTTAAATCCAGGGTCCACTGAAGCTTTCCTT.

A remark on this clonotype: This could be a read error, since a much larger clone is one nucleotide away. V and J are TRBV6-1 and TRBJ2-7, with D hard to call. In germline, CDR1 is MNHNS, CDR2 SASEGT. CDR3 length equals 13 residues. CDR3: CDSSPLPGFEQYF. DNA for the CDR3: TGTGACAGCAGTCCCTTGCCCGGGTTCGAGCAGTACTTC.